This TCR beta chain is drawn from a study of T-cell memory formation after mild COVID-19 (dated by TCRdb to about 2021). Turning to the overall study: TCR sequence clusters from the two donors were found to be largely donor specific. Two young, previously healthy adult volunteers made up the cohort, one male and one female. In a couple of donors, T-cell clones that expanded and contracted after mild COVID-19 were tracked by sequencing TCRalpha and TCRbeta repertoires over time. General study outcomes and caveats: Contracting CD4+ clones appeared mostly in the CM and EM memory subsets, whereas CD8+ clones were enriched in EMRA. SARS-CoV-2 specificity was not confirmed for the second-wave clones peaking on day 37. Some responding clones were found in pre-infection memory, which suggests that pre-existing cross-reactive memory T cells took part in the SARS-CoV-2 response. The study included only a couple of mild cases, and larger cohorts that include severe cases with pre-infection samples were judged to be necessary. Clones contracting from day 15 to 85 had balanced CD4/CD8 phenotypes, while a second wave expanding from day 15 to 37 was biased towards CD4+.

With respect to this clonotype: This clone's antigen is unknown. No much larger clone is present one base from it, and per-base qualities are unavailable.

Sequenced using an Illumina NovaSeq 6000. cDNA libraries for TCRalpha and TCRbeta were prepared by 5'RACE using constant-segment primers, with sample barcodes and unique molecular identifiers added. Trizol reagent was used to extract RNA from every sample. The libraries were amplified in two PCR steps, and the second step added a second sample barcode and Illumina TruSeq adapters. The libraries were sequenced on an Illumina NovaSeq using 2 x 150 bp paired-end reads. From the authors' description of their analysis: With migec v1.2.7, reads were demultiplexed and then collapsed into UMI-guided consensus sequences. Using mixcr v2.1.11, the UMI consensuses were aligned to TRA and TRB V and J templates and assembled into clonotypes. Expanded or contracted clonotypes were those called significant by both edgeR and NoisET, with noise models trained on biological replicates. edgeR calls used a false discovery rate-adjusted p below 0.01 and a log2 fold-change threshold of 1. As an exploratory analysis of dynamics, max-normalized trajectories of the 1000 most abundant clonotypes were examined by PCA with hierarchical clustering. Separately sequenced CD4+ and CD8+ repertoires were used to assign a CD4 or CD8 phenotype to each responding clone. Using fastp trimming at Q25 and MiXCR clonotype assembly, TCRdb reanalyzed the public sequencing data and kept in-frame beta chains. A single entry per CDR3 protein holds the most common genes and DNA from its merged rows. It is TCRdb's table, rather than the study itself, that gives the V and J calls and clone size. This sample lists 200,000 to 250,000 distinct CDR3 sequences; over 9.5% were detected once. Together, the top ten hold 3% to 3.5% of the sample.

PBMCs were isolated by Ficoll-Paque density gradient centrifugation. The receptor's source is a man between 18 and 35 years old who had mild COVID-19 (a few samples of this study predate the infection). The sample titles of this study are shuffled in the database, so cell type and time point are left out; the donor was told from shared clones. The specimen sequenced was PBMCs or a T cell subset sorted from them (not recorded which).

The nucleotides read TGCGCCAGCAGCCCACAGGGGGCTACAGCAGAGACCCAGTACTTC. Its translation reads: CASSPQGATAETQYF. Recombination linked TRBV5-1 to TRBJ2-5; the central 9 bases match TRBD1. Trimming removed 4 bases from V and 4 bases from J; the gene matches leave 8 bases unexplained. Its CDR3 holds 15 amino acids, cysteine through phenylalanine. Only the CDR3 region is kept as DNA, spanning 45 bases read in frame from base 1. From the germline V gene, CDR1 is SGHRS and CDR2 is YFSETQ.